This T cell receptor beta chain was found in a study of Ad26.COV2.S vaccination and SARS-CoV-2 variants (dated by TCRdb to about 2021). Concerning the study at large: Vaccine-arm donors came from COV1001, a multicentre, randomized, double-blind, placebo-controlled phase I-IIa trial of Ad26.COV2.S in healthy adults. Ad26.COV2.S was given intramuscularly at 5x10^10 or 1x10^11 viral particles, as a single shot or as two shots 56 days apart. TCRbeta repertoire sequencing served as the tool for gauging how specific and how broad the SARS-CoV-2-reactive T cell receptors were following Ad26.COV2.S vaccination. A total of around 32 samples were included in the TCR-sequenced set, comprising roughly 19 Ad26.COV2.S vaccine recipients, 5 placebo recipients and 8 SARS-CoV-2 convalescent individuals. Participants in the trial were split at random into five groups of five each, receiving low-dose or high-dose Ad26.COV2.S once or twice, or else placebo on both occasions. Investigators remained blinded to trial group allocation during experiments and outcome assessment. What the study reported, not specific to this receptor: After vaccination, substantial breadth of spike-specific CD8+ and CD4+ T cell responses was reported. Vaccine and placebo recipients had similar non-spike TCR breadth, a finding consistent with the vaccine containing only spike. The study was not powered for comparison of responses between vaccine doses or regimens. Ad26.COV2.S recipients had higher spike-specific TCR breadth than placebo recipients (P = 0.0014). The authors noted that total T cell responses may have been underestimated by the TCR breadth and depth analyses.

This sample's treatment or condition label indicates: some 20 received Ad26.COV2.S at low or high dose, single or two shots; 5 received placebo; per-sample allocation not given. Repertoires of vaccine and placebo recipients were sequenced from samples taken on day 63 after the first injection. Cohort 1b enrolled about 25 adults aged 18-55 years at a single site in Boston, USA, between 29 July and 7 August 2020. Ad26.COV2.S was a replication-incompetent adenovirus type 26 vector that expressed a prefusion-stabilized SARS-CoV-2 spike protein derived from the original Wuhan strain. TCRbeta CDR3 regions were sequenced with the immunoSEQ Assay. After extraction, genomic DNA underwent amplification by bias-controlled multiplex PCR, followed by high-throughput sequencing. Turning to the authors' computational methods: To quantify the absolute abundance of each unique TCRbeta CDR3 region, sequences were collapsed and filtered. T cell fraction was estimated by normalization of TCRbeta template counts to usable DNA, with usable DNA being measured through amplification of reference genes present in all nucleated cells. Repertoire TCRs were annotated as SARS-CoV-2-specific by exact matching of V gene, CDR3 amino acid sequence and J gene to a known reactive TCR set. The reference SARS-CoV-2 TCR set was derived from MIRA and filtered for enrichment in COVID-19-positive ImmuneCODE repertoires, a step that removed public or cross-reactive TCRs. Drawing on the MIRA antigens, annotated TCRs were analysed further at the level of specific ORF or position within ORF. Depth was the summed frequency of annotated unique rearrangements, while breadth was defined as annotated unique rearrangements over total unique productive rearrangements. TCR breadth was compared between groups using two-sided Wilcoxon rank-sum tests. TCRdb holds this immuneACCESS table with in-frame rearrangements only. Some clones are missing; in checked studies, unresolved V genes explain under half, and the rest has no known cause. Clone size and the V and J calls come from that table; the DNA yielded D and trimming. This sample lists approximately 450,000 clones; roughly 90% were detected once. Clones ranked in the top ten supply 12% of the sample.

Of note for this clone: This clone's antigen is unknown. Base quality data are lacking; no much larger clone is found one base away.

The CDR3 measures 16 amino acids from cysteine to phenylalanine. The read is trimmed to its CDR3 DNA, 48 bases read in frame from base 1. According to the germline V gene, CDR1 reads SGHAT and CDR2 reads FQNNGV. Relative to germline, V is missing 5 bases and J is missing 0 bases, with 5 bases of the junction outside any gene match. This chain joins TRBV11-2 to TRBJ2-2; TRBD1 fits 8 bases in the junction. The TCR sequence derives from a person between 18 and 65 years old who received the Ad26.COV2.S COVID-19 vaccine or a placebo. The source material was peripheral blood, sampled in a trial of Ad26.COV2.S vaccine versus placebo. Here is the DNA: TGTGCCAGCAGCATGGGACAGGTTACGAACACCGGGGAGCTGTTTTTT. It encodes CASSMGQVTNTGELFF.